The T cell receptor beta chain described here comes from a study of blood T cell repertoires in COVID-19. Generated by immunoSEQ multiplex PCR, the TCRdb table keeps only in-frame clones and is missing some. This table has a few hundred thousand clones, roughly 90% appearing once. Germline CDR1 and CDR2: SGHTA and FQGTGA. V gave up 5 bases and J gave up 4 bases, with 9 bases separating them. The CDR3 runs to 13 residues. The sequenced sample was PBMCs or T cells enriched from blood (not recorded which). This chain links TRBV7-3 with TRBJ1-3; maybe TRBD1 (5 bases). The origin of this receptor is a woman aged 25-40 years who had recovered from COVID-19. CDR3 nucleotide sequence: TGTGCCAGCAGCCCCGGGGGAGGAAACACCATATATTTT. It translates to CASSPGGGNTIYF.